This record covers a single T cell receptor (beta chain). Its antigen remains unknown. This sample is drawn from a study of human T cells and chemical hapten exposure. General observations from the study: High-frequency TCRs, those above 1 in 1000, stayed the same after DPC sensitization.

TCRdb fed the RACE reads into MiXCR, producing one record per CDR3 protein. The table records roughly 98,000 distinct CDR3 sequences, roughly an eighth of them present only once. Noted time point: patch test 1, 2 weeks after DPC sensitization. As for treatment: therapeutic diphenylcyclopropenone sensitization with weekly scalp DPC. Samples of blood were obtained prior to the application of each patch test. With 3 bases clipped from V and 3 bases from J, the junction kept 4 bases outside the gene matches. The CDR3 runs 14 residues. Germline assignment: CDR1 SGHTA and CDR2 FQGNSA. This clonotype was sampled from a woman aged 35 to 49 with alopecia areata. Some clones in this sample may be carry-over from other donors' samples. The V call is TRBV7-2, the J call TRBJ2-5; 7 bases agree with TRBD2. The sequenced sample was whole blood, obtained in connection with sensitization to the hapten diphenylcyclopropenone (DPC). DNA for the CDR3: TGTGCCAGCAGCTTGGGGGGGACGGAAGAGACCCAGTACTTC. Residues: CASSLGGTEETQYF.